This T cell receptor beta chain was identified during a study of shared clonotypes between healthy human individuals. Study outcomes and limitations: Estimated richness values were generally larger in naive subsets than in memory subsets. Only blood was sampled, and tissue TCR repertoires likely differ from blood ones. Some clonotypes were shared by all four sorted-subset donors, while others were not shared. The non-shared ones had lower generation probabilities than the shared ones.

Only CD45RO-negative cells positively selected for CCR7 counted as naive CD8 cells, so terminally differentiated effector memory CD45RA+ cells were excluded. This clone was seen just once. Its specificity is not known. The CDR3 sequence is 18 residues long. Trimming removed 1 base at V and 2 bases at J, with 21 bases between. When replicate PCRs were run on sorted subsets, they used around 0.2 ug DNA, 30,000 to 35,000 T cell genomes. The repertoire was sequenced with immunoSEQ multiplex PCR; TCRdb's copy has only in-frame clones and lacks some. The sample records roughly 890,000 clones, 80% to 95% being singletons.

This chain links TRBV23-1 with TRBJ2-7; D not resolved. TRBV23-1 has ORF status, its function being uncertain. The sequenced sample was naive CD8+ T cells sorted from blood. This clonotype was obtained from a man aged 30 to 39 in good health. The CDR3 DNA follows: TGCGCCAGCAGTCAATGCCACCCCCGGAAATTGAATACCTACGAGCAGTACTTC. Its protein product is CASSQCHPRKLNTYEQYF.